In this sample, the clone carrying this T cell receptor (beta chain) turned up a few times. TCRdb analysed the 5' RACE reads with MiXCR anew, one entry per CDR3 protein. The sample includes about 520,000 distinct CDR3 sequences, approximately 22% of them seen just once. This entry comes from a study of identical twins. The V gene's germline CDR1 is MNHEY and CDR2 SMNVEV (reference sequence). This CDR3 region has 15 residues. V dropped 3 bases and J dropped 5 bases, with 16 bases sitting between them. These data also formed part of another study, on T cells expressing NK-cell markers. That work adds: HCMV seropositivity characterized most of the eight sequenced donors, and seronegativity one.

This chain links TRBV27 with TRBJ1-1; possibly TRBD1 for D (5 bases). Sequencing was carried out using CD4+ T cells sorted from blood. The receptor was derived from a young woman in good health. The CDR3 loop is CASSFRMQGGTEAFF. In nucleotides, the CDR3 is TGTGCCAGCAGTTTTAGGATGCAGGGCGGAACTGAAGCTTTCTTT.